This T cell receptor (beta chain) appears in the sequencing data of a study of T cell responses to AZD1222 COVID-19 vaccine. Overall study findings and caveats: There were mostly white British donors and more females than males, and clonal diversity was possibly underestimated.

About this clone itself: Its specificity is unknown.

The table came from immunoSEQ multiplex PCR; TCRdb's copy has only in-frame clones and leaves some out. The table lists tens of thousands of clones, around 83% of them singletons. V was pared by 4 bases and J by 9 bases, with 7 bases between. The CDR3 has 11 amino acids. Germline lookup yields CDR1 SEHNR and CDR2 FQNEAQ (reference sequence). The rearrangement joins TRBV7-9 to TRBJ2-1; D call uncertain. The source was peripheral blood, collected on day 0 of AZD1222 vaccination. The sequence came from an adult in good health. The DNA of the CDR3 is TGTGCCAGCAGCTCTGCATCTGAGCAGTTCTTC. This encodes CASSSASEQFF.